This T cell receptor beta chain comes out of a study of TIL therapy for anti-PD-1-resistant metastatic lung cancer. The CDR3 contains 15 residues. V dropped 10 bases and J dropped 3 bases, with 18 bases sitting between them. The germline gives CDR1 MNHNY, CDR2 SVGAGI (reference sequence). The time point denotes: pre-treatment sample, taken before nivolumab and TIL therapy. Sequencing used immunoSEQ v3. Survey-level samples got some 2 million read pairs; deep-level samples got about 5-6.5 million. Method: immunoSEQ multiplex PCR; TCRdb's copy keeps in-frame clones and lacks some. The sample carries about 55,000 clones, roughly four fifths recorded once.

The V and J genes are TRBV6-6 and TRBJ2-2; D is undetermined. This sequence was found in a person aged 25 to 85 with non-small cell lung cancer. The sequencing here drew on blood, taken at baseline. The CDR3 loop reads CATGSSETHTGELFF. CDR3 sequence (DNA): TGTGCCACCGGGTCGTCCGAGACGCACACCGGGGAGCTGTTTTTT.